These 21 T cell receptor beta chains originate from one sample sequenced in a study of T cell changes during pregnancy in multiple sclerosis. Generated by immunoSEQ multiplex PCR, the TCRdb table keeps only in-frame clones and is missing some. The sample holds roughly 22,000 clones, about 89% seen once. Sequencing was performed on CD4+ T cells from peripheral blood mononuclear cells, taken after pregnancy. These receptors originate from a female donor in good health, enrolled as a control in a pregnancy study.

The count of this clone is one. This rearrangement joins TRBV6-6 to TRBJ2-2; no reliable D call. Germline-derived CDR1 and CDR2 are MNHNY and SVGAGI (reference sequence). The CDR3 runs to 14 residues. V was cut by 2 bases and J by 1 base, with 5 bases left in between. CDR3 DNA sequence: TGTGCCAGCAGTTACGGCAGGAACACCGGGGAGCTGTTTTTT. Translation gives CASSYGRNTGELFF.

The chain employs TRBV13 and TRBJ2-1; 7 nucleotides line up with TRBD2. Germline lookup yields CDR1 PRHDT and CDR2 FYEKMQ (reference sequence). The CDR3 length is 15 residues. The V and J ends lost 2 bases and 10 bases, in that order; junction bases with no gene match: 11. The CDR3 DNA reads as TGTGCCAGCAGCTTACGGGGCGGGAGTACCCCCGAGCAGTTCTTC. Amino acids: CASSLRGGSTPEQFF.

The chain joins TRBV7-2 to TRBJ2-7; D possibly corresponds to TRBD2 (5 bases). CDR1 SGHTA and CDR2 FQGNSA come from the germline V gene. V lost 0 bases and J 2 bases, leaving 8 bases between the germline ends. This CDR3 is built from 14 residues. The CDR3 DNA reads TGTGCCAGCAGCTTAGCGGGCGGGCCCTACGAGCAGTACTTC. Translated: CASSLAGGPYEQYF.

This clone appeared once. The V and J genes are TRBV5-1 and TRBJ1-2; 7 bases are shared with TRBD1. V was clipped by 0 bases and J by 7 bases; unmatched bases: 3. The CDR3 runs to 13 residues. CDR1 is SGHRS and CDR2 is YFSETQ in the germline V gene. The CDR3 DNA reads as TGCGCCAGCAGCTTGGCTGCAGGGGGTGGCTACACCTTC. Translation: CASSLAAGGGYTF.

V gene TRBV6-5 combines with J gene TRBJ2-1, with D possibly TRBD2 on 5 matching bases. V was shortened by 4 bases and J by 7 bases, with 11 bases between the two germline ends. This CDR3 is 13 amino acids long. Germline CDR1 MNHEY, CDR2 SVGAGI. The DNA of the CDR3 is TGTGCCAGCAGTTCCCTAGCCGGGAATGAGCAGTTCTTC. Protein sequence: CASSSLAGNEQFF.

This chain uses TRBV2 with TRBJ1-4; 10 positions match TRBD1. The CDR3 sequence is 17 residues long. Germline V CDR1 and CDR2: SNHLY, FYNNEI. Trimming took 6 bases from V and 2 from J; bases not matched to a gene: 9. Written as DNA, the CDR3 is TGTGCCAGCAGAGTGACAGGGGGCTATTTGACTAATGAAAAACTGTTTTTT. It yields the protein CASRVTGGYLTNEKLFF.

The chain recombines TRBV7-3 with TRBJ2-7; 8 bases agree with TRBD2. The CDR3 covers 17 residues. Looked up from germline, CDR1 is SGHTA and CDR2 is FQGTGA. Trimming took 5 bases from V and 6 from J; bases not matched to a gene: 18. In nucleotides, the CDR3 is TGTGCCAGCAGCCCCCGGGGGGGGACCCTAGGCGTGAGCGAGCAGTACTTC. Its protein product is CASSPRGGTLGVSEQYF.

V and J are TRBV18 and TRBJ2-1, with D perhaps matching TRBD1 (6 bases). The germline V and J ends were trimmed by 4 bases and 1 base, with 17 bases remaining between them. Germline V lookup: CDR1 KGHSH, CDR2 LQKENI. This CDR3 spans 17 amino acids. CDR3 protein: CASSLNRARGSYNEQFF. DNA of the CDR3: TGTGCCAGCTCACTTAACAGGGCAAGAGGGTCCTACAATGAGCAGTTCTTC.

The chain uses TRBV9 and TRBJ1-3; weak D call: TRBD1 (5 bases). Germline values: CDR1 SGDLS, CDR2 YYNGEE. V lost 3 bases and J 2 bases, leaving 9 bases between the germline ends. The CDR3 runs to 14 residues. CDR3 nucleotide sequence: TGTGCCAGCAGCGCAGCAGGGCCTGGAAACACCATATATTTT. It translates to CASSAAGPGNTIYF.

This chain uses TRBV7-2 with TRBJ2-5; no firm D call. Germline V CDR1 and CDR2: SGHTA, FQGNSA. With 2 bases removed from V and 5 bases from J, the gap between germline ends came to 15 bases. This CDR3 comprises 15 residues. The CDR3 loop reads CASSLFPVARETQYF. The CDR3 DNA is TGTGCCAGCAGCTTATTCCCCGTTGCGCGGGAGACCCAGTACTTC.

J is TRBJ2-1 and V is TRBV7-2; 8 nucleotides align to TRBD2. This CDR3 has 16 amino acids. J gave up 0 bases and V 1 base, and 2 bases lay outside the gene matches. Looked up from germline, CDR1 is SGHTA and CDR2 is FQGNSA. The CDR3 loop is CASSLGLASSYNEQFF. The CDR3 DNA sequence: TGTGCCAGCAGCTTAGGACTAGCGTCCTCCTACAATGAGCAGTTCTTC.

This chain connects TRBV6-5 to TRBJ1-1; D not certain. The V end was cut by 4 bases, the J end by 1 base, with 7 bases between. Germline CDR1 reads MNHEY; CDR2 reads SVGAGI. CDR3 length equals 13 residues. In nucleotides, the CDR3 is TGTGCCAGCAGTTTACAAAGGAACACTGAAGCTTTCTTT. This translates into CASSLQRNTEAFF.

This clone was recorded once. The V call is TRBV18, the J call TRBJ2-1; 11 bases are a match to TRBD2. J gave up 6 bases and V 6 bases, and 10 bases lay outside the gene matches. The CDR3 contains 16 residues. CDR1 and CDR2 from the germline V gene are KGHSH and LQKENI. CDR3 DNA: TGTGCCAGCTCTCCCAACCTAGCGGGAGGTTCCAATGAGCAGTTCTTC. Amino acid sequence: CASSPNLAGGSNEQFF.

The gene calls are TRBV5-4 and TRBJ1-2; unclear D gene. CDR1 and CDR2 from the germline V gene are SGHNT and YYREEE (reference sequence). This CDR3 region has 14 residues. V was cut by 6 bases and J by 8 bases, with 20 bases left in between. CDR3 sequence reads: CASTMGTGRDGYTF. The CDR3 DNA reads TGTGCCAGCACCATGGGAACGGGAAGAGACGGCTACACCTTC. The full variable domain, in which reference TRBV5-4 and TRBJ1-2 provide the parts outside the CDR3, is ETGVTQSPTHLIKTRGQQVTLRCSSQSGHNTVSWYQQALGQGPQFIFQYYREEENGRGNFPPRFSGLQFPNYSSELNVNALELDDSALYLCASTMGTGRDGYTFGSGTRLTVV.

The rearrangement joins TRBV4-1 to TRBJ1-1; 9 bases fit TRBD1. Per the germline V gene, CDR1 is MGHRA and CDR2 is YSYEKL. The CDR3 totals 17 residues. The junction had 11 bases not matched to a gene; V was cut back by 0 bases and J by 6 bases. In DNA form, the CDR3 reads TGCGCCAGCAGCCAAGAGCAAGGGACAGGGTTGTGGGCTGAAGCTTTCTTT. It yields the protein CASSQEQGTGLWAEAFF.

The sample holds one count of this clone. V usage is TRBV2 and J usage is TRBJ2-1, with D tentatively TRBD2 (5 bases). Trimming shortened V by 7 bases and J by 13 bases, and 11 bases separated the two germline ends. The CDR3 contains 10 residues. Germline assignment: CDR1 SNHLY and CDR2 FYNNEI. The CDR3: CASIGMSQFF. The CDR3 nucleotides read TGTGCCAGCATCGGGATGTCCCAGTTCTTC.

CDR3 coding DNA: TGCGCCAGCAGCCAAGAGACGGCTCGCAGGGCTGAAGCTTTCTTT. This encodes CASSQETARRAEAFF. The rearrangement uses TRBV4-1 and TRBJ1-1, with a tentative D call TRBD1 (5 bases). Germline CDR1 is MGHRA and CDR2 is YSYEKL. V lost 0 bases and J 6 bases, leaving 14 bases between the germline ends. The CDR3 is 15 amino acids.

CDR3 nucleotide sequence: TGTGCCAGCAGTCCCCGGGACAGAAACACTGAAGCTTTCTTT. Translated: CASSPRDRNTEAFF. The chain joins TRBV28 to TRBJ1-1, with 7 bases lining up with TRBD1. From germline, CDR1 is MDHEN and CDR2 SYDVKM. With 5 bases clipped from V and 2 bases from J, the junction kept 5 bases outside the gene matches. The CDR3 length is 14 residues.

Turning to this clone: Mismatch with germline at one junction end may stem from a read error. J is TRBJ2-7 and V is TRBV7-9; 12 bases map to TRBD2. The CDR3 runs to 16 residues. CDR1 and CDR2 from the germline V gene are SEHNR and FQNEAQ (reference sequence). The CDR3 sequence: CASSLAGGPGDYEQYF. The CDR3 DNA is TGTGCCAGCAGCCTAGCGGGGGGGCCCGGGGACTACGAGCAGTACTTC.

V is TRBV15 and J is TRBJ2-5, with 8 bases fitting TRBD2. The J segment lost 5 bases and the V segment lost 0 bases, leaving 5 bases of the junction unmatched. The germline V gene encodes CDR1 LNHNV and CDR2 YYDKDF (reference sequence). This CDR3 spans 15 amino acids. The CDR3 coding sequence is TGTGCCACCAGCAGAGATTTTCGGGGGGGGGAGACCCAGTACTTC. It yields the protein CATSRDFRGGETQYF.

This chain links TRBV28 with TRBJ1-5; the match to TRBD1 covers 7 bases. The J segment lost 0 bases and the V segment lost 6 bases, leaving 14 bases of the junction unmatched. The CDR3 has 18 residues. Looked up from germline, CDR1 is MDHEN and CDR2 is SYDVKM. CDR3 in DNA: TGTGCCAGCAGCTGGACAGGCCTTTTCAAGTATAGCAATCAGCCCCAGCATTTT. Encoded protein: CASSWTGLFKYSNQPQHF.